This T cell receptor beta chain derives from a study of blood T cell repertoires in COVID-19. Background on the study: Samples representing acute and convalescent COVID-19 were sourced from the United States, Italy and Spain.

The assay was immunoSEQ multiplex PCR, and TCRdb's table has in-frame clones only and misses some. The table includes 310,000 or so clones, 80% to 90% detected once. Participants reported their clinical history, and cohort assignment relied on those reports. The CDR3 is 13 amino acids. Germline values: CDR1 SGHTA, CDR2 FQGNSA. Trimming pared 2 bases from V and 4 bases from J, leaving 8 bases between. Sequenced material: PBMCs or T cells enriched from blood (not recorded which). The receptor was isolated from a woman younger than 35 who had recovered from COVID-19. V usage is TRBV7-2 and J usage is TRBJ1-1; TRBD1 might be the D (5 bases). CDR3 region: CASSLRGGTEAFF. In DNA form, the CDR3 reads TGTGCCAGCAGCTTAAGGGGAGGCACTGAAGCTTTCTTT. The whole variable domain, filled in from reference TRBV7-2 and TRBJ1-1, reads GAGVSQSPSNKVTEKGKDVELRCDPISGHTALYWYRQSLGQGLEFLIYFQGNSAPDKSGLPSDRFSAERTGGSVSTLTIQRTQQEDSAVYLCASSLRGGTEAFFGQGTRLTVV.